A single sample gave rise to the 4 T cell receptor beta chains below, sequenced in a study of chemoradiotherapy in HPV16-positive cancers. Method: immunoSEQ multiplex PCR; TCRdb's copy keeps in-frame clones and lacks some. The sample lists about 5,900 clones, 70% to 75% occurring once. This specimen was taken from a patient who underwent chemoradiotherapy. Receptors originate from a human donor with HPV-associated anogenital cancer.

V gene TRBV15 combines with J gene TRBJ2-3; 7 bases match TRBD2. The CDR3 consists of 16 residues. Germline V CDR1 and CDR2: LNHNV, YYDKDF (reference sequence). J lost 8 bases, V lost 0 bases, and 11 bases had no gene match. The CDR3 protein is CATSRDRGLWEGTQYF. In DNA form, the CDR3 reads TGTGCCACCAGCAGAGATCGAGGACTCTGGGAGGGTACGCAGTATTTT.

The rearrangement joins TRBV5-1 to TRBJ1-4; TRBD1 matches at 7 bases. Looked up from germline, CDR1 is SGHRS and CDR2 is YFSETQ. The CDR3 totals 14 residues. J lost 7 bases, V lost 3 bases, and 6 bases had no gene match. CDR3 sequence reads: CASSSRGGGEKLFF. Written as DNA, the CDR3 is TGCGCCAGCAGCTCCAGGGGGGGTGGTGAAAAACTGTTTTTT.

The chain joins TRBV5-1 to TRBJ2-1, with D perhaps matching TRBD2 (5 bases). Germline loops: CDR1 SGHRS, CDR2 YFSETQ. The CDR3 covers 14 residues. V lost 0 bases and J lost 4, with 8 bases in between. The CDR3 DNA reads as TGCGCCAGCAGCTTGGCCGAGGGTTACAATGAGCAGTTCTTC. Protein: CASSLAEGYNEQFF.

The chain employs TRBV6-5 and TRBJ1-2, with 9 bases fitting TRBD1. J gave up 3 bases and V 5 bases, and 4 bases lay outside the gene matches. The CDR3 loop spans 14 amino acids. Germline V gene data show CDR1 as MNHEY and CDR2 as SVGAGI. The CDR3 sequence is CASSRRQGDYGYTF. The CDR3 DNA reads as TGTGCCAGCAGTCGTAGACAGGGGGACTATGGCTACACCTTC.